The 21 T cell receptor beta chains listed next were all sequenced from one sample in a study of blood T cell repertoires in COVID-19. Repertoires were generated with immunoSEQ multiplex PCR, while TCRdb's copy carries only in-frame clones and drops some. The sample yields a few hundred thousand clones, more than 70% seen once. Input material: PBMCs or T cells enriched from blood (not recorded which). The receptors here all came from an older woman in a cohort exposed to, infected with or recovered from COVID-19 (not recorded which).

The chain carries TRBV24-1 and TRBJ2-2, with TRBD2 matching over 7 bases. The CDR3 covers 13 residues. CDR1 KGHDR and CDR2 SFDVKD come from the germline V gene. Unmatched junction bases numbered 3, after V lost 7 bases and J lost 5 bases. CDR3 loop: CATRAGATGELFF. The CDR3 DNA follows: TGTGCCACCAGGGCGGGAGCGACCGGGGAGCTGTTTTTT.

The chain links TRBV7-2 to TRBJ2-7, with 7 bases lining up with TRBD2. The J segment lost 3 bases and the V segment lost 1 base, leaving 9 bases of the junction unmatched. This CDR3 is 16 amino acids long. Germline V CDR1 and CDR2: SGHTA, FQGNSA. The CDR3 reads CASSLVVRASGYEQYF. The DNA for the CDR3 is TGTGCCAGCAGCTTAGTAGTTCGAGCTAGCGGCTACGAGCAGTACTTC.

The sample holds one count of this clone. This chain joins TRBV28 and TRBJ2-3, with a weak D call TRBD1 (5 bases). CDR3 size: 16 residues. The V end lost 5 bases, the J end lost 4 bases, and 19 bases lay between the germline ends. Germline-derived CDR1 and CDR2 are MDHEN and SYDVKM. The CDR3 is CASSARKGVRPDTQYF. CDR3 nucleotides: TGTGCCAGCAGTGCTCGTAAAGGGGTGCGGCCAGATACGCAGTATTTT.

The chain carries TRBV12-2 and TRBJ1-5; the table's D call, TRBD1, has no DNA check behind it. TRBV12-2 is deemed a pseudogene. The CDR3 runs to 17 residues. The CDR3 spells CASRLARGQVKFQPQHF. DNA of the CDR3: TGTGCAAGTCGCTTAGCGCGGGGACAGGTAAAATTTCAGCCCCAGCATTTT.

This chain joins TRBV5-5 and TRBJ2-1, with 7 bases identical to TRBD1. This CDR3 spans 16 amino acids. Germline V gene data show CDR1 as SGHKS and CDR2 as YYEKEE (reference sequence). The V gene end was trimmed by 4 bases and the J gene end by 0 bases; junction bases not matched to a gene: 7. CDR3 protein: CASSERQGYSYNEQFF. Written as DNA, the CDR3 is TGTGCCAGCAGCGAACGACAGGGATACTCCTACAATGAGCAGTTCTTC.

This rearrangement joins TRBV25-1 to TRBJ2-5, with 7 bases lining up with TRBD1. The CDR3 spans 15 residues. The ends lost 2 bases at V and 5 bases at J; junction bases unmatched: 8. Per germline, CDR1 MGHDK and CDR2 SYGVNS. In DNA form, the CDR3 reads TGTGCCAGCAGTGAACCTACAGGGGCTGCGGAGACCCAGTACTTC. This codes for CASSEPTGAAETQYF.

The chain links TRBV7-2 to TRBJ2-5; 9 bases fit TRBD1. The ends lost 1 base at V and 4 bases at J; junction bases unmatched: 4. Germline-derived CDR1 and CDR2 are SGHTA and FQGNSA. This CDR3 spans 15 amino acids. The CDR3, as DNA: TGTGCCAGCAGCTTAGGGACAGGGGCGCGAGAGACCCAGTACTTC. Protein sequence: CASSLGTGARETQYF.

The V gene is TRBV4-3, the J gene TRBJ2-2, with 7 bases fitting TRBD1. The germline CDR1 and CDR2 sequences are LGHNA and YSLEER. V shed 4 bases, J shed 6 bases, and the junction held 5 bases outside the gene matches. The CDR3 has 14 amino acids. The CDR3 sequence: CASSPGTGAGELFF. Here the CDR3 DNA reads TGCGCCAGCAGCCCCGGAACAGGGGCCGGGGAGCTGTTTTTT.

This rearrangement joins TRBV18 to TRBJ2-1, with D perhaps TRBD1 (6 bases). Trimming took off 5 bases at V and 2 bases at J, with 13 bases between the two ends. This CDR3 spans 15 amino acids. Germline-derived CDR1 and CDR2 are KGHSH and LQKENI. The CDR3 sequence: CASSSSTGTYNEQFF. The CDR3 bases are TGTGCCAGCTCATCCTCGACAGGAACCTACAATGAGCAGTTCTTC.

CDR3 DNA sequence: TGTGCCAGTAGGCGACTAGCGGGAGAAGAGCAGTACTTC. Protein product: CASRRLAGEEQYF. This sequence joins TRBV19 and TRBJ2-7, with TRBD2 identical over 12 bases. The germline V gene encodes CDR1 LNHDA and CDR2 SQIVND (reference sequence). There are 13 residues in the CDR3. The V segment lost 6 bases and the J segment 7 bases; nucleotides outside the gene matches: 4.

This sequence joins TRBV19 and TRBJ2-5; 9 bases agree with TRBD2. Unmatched junction bases numbered 11, after V lost 8 bases and J lost 4 bases. Germline lookup yields CDR1 LNHDA and CDR2 SQIVND (reference sequence). The CDR3 extends over 15 amino acids. DNA for the CDR3: TGTGCCAGTCTAAGACTTAGCGGGAGAGGAGAGACCCAGTACTTC. It translates to CASLRLSGRGETQYF.

This clone was observed a single time. The CDR3 coding sequence is TGTGCCAGCAGCCAAGCGACAGGAGGCTTATCCTTGGCTTTCTTT. Protein product: CASSQATGGLSLAFF. The V gene is TRBV7-6, the J gene TRBJ1-1; a weak D match, TRBD1 (6 bases). The CDR3 spans 15 residues. Germline loops: CDR1 SGHVS, CDR2 FNYEAQ. V lost 5 bases to trimming and J lost 11 bases, with 24 bases between them.

Only one count was recorded for this clone. This chain uses TRBV9 with TRBJ1-1, with 7 bases aligning to TRBD1. Per germline, CDR1 SGDLS and CDR2 YYNGEE. Losses at the gene ends were 4 bases for V and 2 bases for J; bases not matched to a gene: 11. The CDR3 length is 16 residues. Here the CDR3 DNA reads TGTGCCAGCAGCCCATTCTCGACAGGGATAAACACTGAAGCTTTCTTT. Encoded protein: CASSPFSTGINTEAFF.

The rearrangement uses TRBV30 and TRBJ2-1; D ambiguous. The V gene lost 0 bases and the J gene lost 3 bases, with 12 bases spanning the gap. Germline CDR1 and CDR2: GTSNPN and SVGIG (reference sequence). This CDR3 contains 15 residues. CDR3 region: CAWSVYPLYYNEQFF. CDR3 DNA: TGTGCCTGGAGTGTATATCCCTTATACTACAATGAGCAGTTCTTC.

In its sample, this clone was seen a few times. The V call is TRBV19, the J call TRBJ2-2, with D possibly being TRBD1 (6 bases). V lost 4 bases and J lost 4, with 10 bases in between. The CDR3 length is 14 residues. The V gene's germline CDR1 is LNHDA and CDR2 SQIVND (reference sequence). DNA for the CDR3: TGTGCCAGTAGTAAAGACAGGATCACCGGGGAGCTGTTTTTT. Amino acid sequence: CASSKDRITGELFF. The full variable domain, rest sourced from reference TRBV19 and TRBJ2-2, is DGGITQSPKYLFRKEGQNVTLSCEQNLNHDAMYWYRQDPGQGLRLIYYSQIVNDFQKGDIAEGYSVSREKKESFPLTVTSAQKNPTAFYLCASSKDRITGELFFGEGSRLTVL.

The CDR3 coding sequence is TGTGCCAGCAGCCACAGGGCCGCCGGGACCCTCGAGCAGTACTTC. It encodes CASSHRAAGTLEQYF. The gene calls are TRBV6-5 and TRBJ2-7; a weak D match, TRBD1 (6 bases). CDR1 MNHEY and CDR2 SVGAGI come from the germline V gene. Trimming removed 6 bases at V and 6 bases at J, with 21 bases between. The length of the CDR3 is 15 residues.

The V gene is TRBV27, the J gene TRBJ1-1; D gene ambiguous. Germline CDR1 and CDR2: MNHEY and SMNVEV (reference sequence). This CDR3 region has 14 residues. V lost 5 bases, J lost 5 bases, and 15 bases lay in between. CDR3 sequence: CASSPLTPGTEAFF. The CDR3 DNA follows: TGTGCCAGCAGTCCCTTGACACCGGGGACTGAAGCTTTCTTT.

V is TRBV6-5 and J is TRBJ2-3; 7 bases are a match to TRBD2. The trim removed 5 bases at V and 2 bases at J, leaving 7 bases unmatched. Germline assignment: CDR1 MNHEY and CDR2 SVGAGI. The CDR3 sequence is 15 residues long. CDR3 in DNA: TGTGCCAGCAGTAGGGACTATTTCCTCACAGATACGCAGTATTTT. Encoded protein: CASSRDYFLTDTQYF.

This clone was counted once. This rearrangement joins TRBV11-2 to TRBJ2-1, with TRBD2 identical over 8 bases. The CDR3 has 16 amino acids. Germline CDR1 and CDR2: SGHAT and FQNNGV. V lost 0 bases and J lost 3; bases outside the gene matches: 4. CDR3 sequence: CASSLELAGLYNEQFF. CDR3 bases: TGTGCCAGCAGCTTAGAGCTAGCGGGTCTCTACAATGAGCAGTTCTTC.

This clone was recorded at least ten times. The chain has TRBV4-1 and TRBJ1-1; 9 nucleotides agree with TRBD1. V lost 4 bases and J lost 5; bases outside the gene matches: 17. The CDR3 contains 18 residues. Germline lookup yields CDR1 MGHRA and CDR2 YSYEKL. The chain's CDR3 is CASSPGQGKRIRGTEAFF. CDR3 in DNA: TGCGCCAGCAGCCCTGGACAGGGGAAAAGGATTCGAGGTACTGAAGCTTTCTTT.

V gene TRBV11-2 combines with J gene TRBJ2-7, with D maybe TRBD2 (6 bases). The CDR3 contains 13 residues. Trimming shortened V by 5 bases and J by 7 bases, and 15 bases separated the two germline ends. CDR1 and CDR2 from the germline V gene are SGHAT and FQNNGV. Here the CDR3 DNA reads TGTGCCAGCAGCCCCGGGGGAGGAAGGGAGCAGTACTTC. Translation gives CASSPGGGREQYF.